This TCR beta chain stems from a study of T cell clonotyping in hematopoietic cell transplantation. The sample holds one count of this clone. Its antigen is not known. CDR3 length: 15 residues. Germline CDR1 reads SGHVS; CDR2 reads FNYEAQ. Losses at the gene ends were 5 bases for V and 3 bases for J; bases not matched to a gene: 8. This table comes from immunoSEQ multiplex PCR, and its TCRdb copy is limited to in-frame clones, with some not included. Here the sample spans over 9,500 clones, approximately 89% being singletons. The study's findings and limits: CD4 and CD8 repertoire contributions could not be separated without sorting. At the given depth, recipient repertoires were over 97% de novo clonotypes.

The chain joins TRBV7-6 to TRBJ2-7; the match to TRBD1 covers 9 bases. The sample comprised peripheral blood mononuclear cells. The clonotype comes from a woman between 45 and 60 years old in good health. Some clones in this sample may be carry-over from other donors' samples. CDR3 nucleotide sequence: TGTGCCAGCAGCCTCCGGGACAGGGAAAACTACGAGCAGTACTTC. It encodes CASSLRDRENYEQYF.